This T cell receptor beta chain was recovered during a study of T-cell reconstitution after alpha-beta-depleted transplantation in children. V lost 5 bases, J lost 9 bases, and 7 bases stayed unmatched. The CDR3 is 14 residues long. Germline CDR1 and CDR2: WSHSY and SAAADI. The TCRbeta library incorporated unique molecular identifiers. TCRdb independently ran MiXCR on the PCR reads; one entry per CDR3 protein. This table holds about 540,000 distinct CDR3 sequences, about 17% found once. The chain carries TRBV10-2 and TRBJ2-1; 10 nucleotides align to TRBD1. This receptor was obtained from a human donor who donated a stem cell graft to a child with acute lymphoblastic leukemia. The sequencing here drew on PBMCs from the stem cell graft donor, taken from the stem cell graft. CDR3 sequence reads: CASSRWTGGGEQFF. CDR3 DNA: TGCGCCAGCAGTAGGTGGACAGGGGGTGGTGAGCAGTTCTTC.